What follows are 27 T cell receptor beta chains derived from one specimen sequenced in a study of shared clonotypes between healthy human individuals. Naive CD8 cells lacked CD45RO, underwent positive selection for CCR7 and left out terminally differentiated effector memory CD45RA+ cells. Assay used: immunoSEQ multiplex PCR; TCRdb lists only in-frame clones, some missing. The repertoire holds about 2 million clones, with about 94% as singletons. The sequenced sample was naive CD8+ T cells sorted from blood. The receptors stem from a young man in good health.

The chain is built from TRBV5-6 and TRBJ2-7, with TRBD2 identical over 7 bases. Germline V gives CDR1 SGHDT, CDR2 YYEEEE. The ends lost 4 bases at V and 4 bases at J; junction bases unmatched: 8. The CDR3 contains 14 residues. The chain's CDR3 is CASSHGAGVYEQYF. The DNA of the CDR3 is TGTGCCAGCAGCCACGGGGCGGGGGTTTACGAGCAGTACTTC.

The V call is TRBV11-2, the J call TRBJ1-5; D not resolved. V lost 4 bases, J lost 5 bases, and 9 bases lay in between. The CDR3 is made up of 13 amino acids. Germline V gene data show CDR1 as SGHAT and CDR2 as FQNNGV. The CDR3 region is CASSSGPYQPQHF. The CDR3 DNA reads TGTGCCAGCAGCTCTGGACCTTATCAGCCCCAGCATTTT.

This sequence joins TRBV9 and TRBJ2-2; D may be TRBD2 (6 bases). The CDR3 is made up of 15 amino acids. Germline V lookup: CDR1 SGDLS, CDR2 YYNGEE. The V end was cut by 4 bases, the J end by 2 bases, with 12 bases between. CDR3 DNA sequence: TGTGCCAGCAGCTCGCACGGGGGAAACACCGGGGAGCTGTTTTTT. Amino acids: CASSSHGGNTGELFF.

This clone has only one observation. The V call is TRBV6-4, the J call TRBJ2-1; possibly TRBD2 for D (5 bases). With 2 bases removed from V and 2 bases from J, the gap between germline ends came to 10 bases. Germline V gene lookup returns CDR1 MRHNA and CDR2 SNTAGT. CDR3 length: 15 amino acids. The DNA of the CDR3 is TGTGCCAGCAGTGACAGGAGGACTCCCTACAATGAGCAGTTCTTC. Its translation: CASSDRRTPYNEQFF.

The chain has TRBV4-1 and TRBJ2-7; 9 positions agree with TRBD2. Trimming at V came to 1 base and at J to 2 bases, leaving 6 bases not matched to a gene. There are 16 residues in the CDR3. Germline V gives CDR1 MGHRA, CDR2 YSYEKL. DNA for the CDR3: TGCGCCAGCAGCCAAGGCTGGCTAGCGGGAACCTACGAGCAGTACTTC. As protein: CASSQGWLAGTYEQYF.

The chain recombines TRBV6-1 with TRBJ1-1; 7 nucleotides match TRBD1. This CDR3 contains 15 residues. CDR1 and CDR2 from the germline V gene are MNHNS and SASEGT. V shed 7 bases and J 4 bases; nucleotides not matched to a gene: 12. DNA for the CDR3: TGTGCCAGCATCACTTTAGGGGGCAGCGGCACTGAAGCTTTCTTT. Its protein is CASITLGGSGTEAFF.

V and J are TRBV5-1 and TRBJ1-1, with unresolved D. Germline V gene sequence: CDR1 SGHRS, CDR2 YFSETQ. The CDR3 covers 13 residues. V was shortened by 5 bases and J by 11 bases, with 19 bases between the two germline ends. The CDR3 DNA follows: TGCGCCAGCAGGAGCTTGAGTACCGGAGAGGCTTTCTTT. Translating gives CASRSLSTGEAFF.

The chain carries TRBV4-1 and TRBJ1-2; D gene uncertain. The CDR3 totals 13 residues. Germline V CDR1 and CDR2: MGHRA, YSYEKL. With 2 bases removed from V and 0 bases from J, the gap between germline ends came to 4 bases. CDR3 in amino acids: CASSQRTNYGYTF. In nucleotides, the CDR3 is TGCGCCAGCAGCCAACGGACTAACTATGGCTACACCTTC.

The V call is TRBV27, the J call TRBJ2-7, with 9 nucleotides matching TRBD2. The germline CDR1 and CDR2 sequences are MNHEY and SMNVEV (reference sequence). After removal of 5 bases from V and 5 bases from J, the junction contained 10 bases not matched to a gene. The CDR3 is 15 residues long. In nucleotides, the CDR3 is TGTGCCAGCAGTCCGTTAGCGGGAGTAATCCACGAGCAGTACTTC. Its translation is CASSPLAGVIHEQYF.

The V call is TRBV28, the J call TRBJ2-7; 10 bases map to TRBD1. Trimming took 6 bases from V and 6 from J; bases not matched to a gene: 11. The CDR3 is made up of 15 amino acids. Per the germline V gene, CDR1 is MDHEN and CDR2 is SYDVKM. Written as DNA, the CDR3 is TGTGCCAGCAGAAATTCCCGGGACAGGGGTCTCGAGCAGTACTTC. Protein sequence: CASRNSRDRGLEQYF. The full variable domain, completed using reference TRBV28 and TRBJ2-7, is DVKVTQSSRYLVKRTGEKVFLECVQDMDHENMFWYRQDPGLGLRLIYFSYDVKMKEKGDIPEGYSVSREKKERFSLILESASTNQTSMYLCASRNSRDRGLEQYFGPGTRLTVT.

The V and J genes are TRBV7-8 and TRBJ2-7; no firm D call. The ends were cut back, 1 base at V and 4 bases at J, with 14 bases in the middle. CDR3 length equals 15 residues. Germline CDR1 SGHVS, CDR2 FQNEAQ. In DNA form, the CDR3 reads TGTGCCAGCAGCTTAGTAGGCAGTGGTGGGTACGAGCAGTACTTC. Translation: CASSLVGSGGYEQYF.

The chain couples TRBV19 to TRBJ2-2; D is ambiguous. CDR3 size: 17 residues. The germline V and J ends were trimmed by 1 base and 0 bases, with 12 bases remaining between them. The V gene's germline CDR1 is LNHDA and CDR2 SQIVND (reference sequence). The CDR3 sequence is CASSIVGMFANTGELFF. In nucleotides, the CDR3 is TGTGCCAGTAGTATAGTGGGGATGTTCGCGAACACCGGGGAGCTGTTTTTT.

Worth noting for this clone: This may be a read error, as it is one base from a much larger clone. The chain has TRBV9 and TRBJ1-1; TRBD1 might be the D (6 bases). CDR3 length: 13 amino acids. Germline CDR1 reads SGDLS; CDR2 reads YYNGEE. This CDR3 reads CASSVGGDTKAFF. Written as DNA, the CDR3 is TGTGCCAGCAGCGTAGGGGGGGACACTAAAGCTTTCTTT.

V and J are TRBV5-6 and TRBJ2-3; tentative D call: TRBD2 (5 bases). CDR1 and CDR2 from the germline V gene are SGHDT and YYEEEE. Trimming shortened V by 4 bases and J by 4 bases, and 19 bases separated the two germline ends. The CDR3 has 16 amino acids. The DNA of the CDR3 is TGTGCCAGCAGCCCCAAAGGCGGAGGCGGCGCAGATACGCAGTATTTT. Translating it yields CASSPKGGGGADTQYF.

V usage is TRBV4-3 and J usage is TRBJ2-3; 7 bases map to TRBD1. The CDR3 is 16 residues long. The germline CDR1 and CDR2 sequences are LGHNA and YSLEER. V shed 1 base, J shed 6 bases, and the junction held 10 bases outside the gene matches. The DNA for the CDR3 is TGCGCCAGCAGCCAAGTGCTAGGCAGGGGGACGGATACGCAGTATTTT. It is translated as CASSQVLGRGTDTQYF.

The V call is TRBV27, the J call TRBJ2-7, with 14 bases that match TRBD2. Germline-derived CDR1 and CDR2 are MNHEY and SMNVEV (reference sequence). The CDR3 has 16 residues. With V trimmed by 4 bases and J by 5 bases, 7 bases remained unmatched. CDR3 region: CASSWGLAGAADEQYF. The CDR3 region has the DNA TGTGCCAGCAGTTGGGGACTAGCGGGGGCCGCGGACGAGCAGTACTTC.

This chain connects TRBV4-1 to TRBJ2-7; 11 positions agree with TRBD2. V lost 4 bases to trimming and J lost 0 bases; unmatched junction nucleotides: 5. Germline V lookup: CDR1 MGHRA, CDR2 YSYEKL. The CDR3 has 16 residues. CDR3 DNA: TGCGCCAGCAGCCCACTAGCGGGGGAAAGCTCCTACGAGCAGTACTTC. It translates to CASSPLAGESSYEQYF.

On this clone: The sample contains more than one DNA sequence encoding this CDR3. The rearrangement joins TRBV28 to TRBJ2-2; D not certain. Germline V lookup: CDR1 MDHEN, CDR2 SYDVKM. V was pared by 0 bases and J by 3 bases, with 5 bases between. CDR3 length: 14 residues. This CDR3 is CASSLWGYTGELFF. Here the CDR3 DNA reads TGTGCCAGCAGTTTATGGGGGTACACCGGGGAGCTGTTTTTT. Complete variable domain (other parts from reference TRBV28 and TRBJ2-2): DVKVTQSSRYLVKRTGEKVFLECVQDMDHENMFWYRQDPGLGLRLIYFSYDVKMKEKGDIPEGYSVSREKKERFSLILESASTNQTSMYLCASSLWGYTGELFFGEGSRLTVL.

The chain is built from TRBV10-3 and TRBJ1-5, with D tentatively TRBD1 (5 bases). Germline assignment: CDR1 ENHRY and CDR2 SYGVKD. This CDR3 has 15 amino acids. V was cut by 0 bases and J by 3 bases, with 9 bases left in between. DNA for the CDR3: TGTGCCATCAGTGAGTCCGGCAGGGACAATCAGCCCCAGCATTTT. Encoded protein: CAISESGRDNQPQHF.

The V call is TRBV27, the J call TRBJ2-5; D is uncertain. The CDR3 contains 11 residues. Germline-derived CDR1 and CDR2 are MNHEY and SMNVEV (reference sequence). The germline V and J ends were trimmed by 4 bases and 4 bases, with 4 bases remaining between them. As DNA, the CDR3 is TGTGCCAGCAGTTGGAGAGAGACCCAGTACTTC. It codes for CASSWRETQYF.

The CDR3 is CAWAPEPEGPGELFF. DNA for the CDR3: TGTGCCTGGGCGCCCGAGCCAGAGGGCCCCGGGGAGCTGTTTTTT. The J gene is TRBJ2-2, the V gene TRBV30; D perhaps matches TRBD2 (5 bases). CDR3 length: 15 amino acids. Trimming left V 5 bases short and J 6 bases short, with 19 bases between. Germline assignment: CDR1 GTSNPN and CDR2 SVGIG (reference sequence).

The J gene is TRBJ2-1, the V gene TRBV5-4; D possibly matches TRBD1 or TRBD2 (5 bases each). V gave up 5 bases and J gave up 8 bases, with 14 bases separating them. The V gene's germline CDR1 is SGHNT and CDR2 YYREEE (reference sequence). There are 13 residues in the CDR3. The CDR3, as DNA: TGTGCCAGCAGGCCGAGGGGTGGGGATGAGCAGTTCTTC. This gives the protein CASRPRGGDEQFF.

V gene TRBV9 combines with J gene TRBJ2-7, with TRBD1 matching over 10 bases. V lost 3 bases to trimming and J lost 6 bases; unmatched junction nucleotides: 12. The CDR3 has 16 amino acids. Germline loops: CDR1 SGDLS, CDR2 YYNGEE. CDR3 DNA: TGTGCCAGCAGCGCAGCTGCCGGGACAGGGGCAGTCGAGCAGTACTTC. Its protein product is CASSAAAGTGAVEQYF.

The rearrangement links TRBV28 to TRBJ1-4; tentative D call: TRBD1 (6 bases). The V gene's germline CDR1 is MDHEN and CDR2 SYDVKM. This CDR3 is built from 16 residues. The V gene lost 4 bases and the J gene lost 6 bases, with 18 bases spanning the gap. CDR3 sequence reads: CASSSNREEIDEKLFF. The CDR3 nucleotides read TGTGCCAGCAGTTCAAACAGGGAGGAAATTGATGAAAAACTGTTTTTT.

This clone was seen a single time. The chain employs TRBV10-3 and TRBJ2-2; tentative D call: TRBD1 (5 bases). The CDR3 spans 18 residues. Trimming cost V 0 bases and J 0 bases, with 14 bases left between them. The germline CDR1 and CDR2 sequences are ENHRY and SYGVKD. CDR3 in amino acids: CAISESKGSSPNTGELFF. CDR3 coding DNA: TGTGCCATCAGTGAGTCGAAGGGGTCTTCCCCGAACACCGGGGAGCTGTTTTTT.

V usage is TRBV19 and J usage is TRBJ2-7; 9 nucleotides match TRBD1. This CDR3 has 13 residues. Germline assignment: CDR1 LNHDA and CDR2 SQIVND (reference sequence). CDR3 in DNA: TGTGCTACCACCGGGGGACAGGGCTACGAGCAGTACTTC. This sequence encodes CATTGGQGYEQYF.

Notes on this clone: One junction end disagrees with the germline gene, perhaps due to a read error. The chain uses TRBV28 and TRBJ1-4; possible D gene TRBD1, 5 bases. CDR3 length: 12 amino acids. Germline loops: CDR1 MDHEN, CDR2 SYDVKM. The CDR3 loop is CASSPSGVLQAF. The CDR3 coding sequence is TGTGCCAGCAGTCCCTCGGGGGTCCTACAGGCTTTT. Supplemented by reference TRBV28 and TRBJ1-4, the full variable domain reads DVKVTQSSRYLVKRTGEKVFLECVQDMDHENMFWYRQDPGLGLRLIYFSYDVKMKEKGDIPEGYSVSREKKERFSLILESASTNQTSMYLCASSPSGVLQAFGSGTQLSVL.